These 6 T cell receptor beta chains were sequenced from one sample in a study of human T cells and chemical hapten exposure (dated by TCRdb to the early 2020s). The library was prepared using RACE. The sequencer listed for this sample is NextSeq 500. TCRdb applied fastp at Q25 and MiXCR to the public reads, then kept only in-frame beta chains. Identical CDR3 protein sequences are pooled into one entry, listed with their most common genes and DNA. For this sample the table gives about 82,000 distinct CDR3 sequences, of which approximately 10% were detected only once. Clones ranked in the top ten supply roughly 3.7% of the sample. Reading the label with the study, this specimen's time point is: patch test 3, about 24 weeks after DPC sensitization. The sample's treatment or condition, from its label and the paper: therapeutic diphenylcyclopropenone sensitization with weekly scalp DPC. The sample here was whole blood, taken in connection with sensitization to the hapten diphenylcyclopropenone (DPC). The receptors shown here come from a woman in her forties or fifties with alopecia areata. Some clones in this sample may be carry-over from other donors' samples.

The chain links TRBV29-1 to TRBJ2-7; D assignment may be TRBD1 or TRBD2 (5 bases each). CDR1 is SQVTM and CDR2 is ANQGSEA in the germline V gene. The CDR3 contains 14 residues. Trimming left V 2 bases short and J 3 bases short, with 14 bases between. CDR3 amino acids: CSVERGQGDYEQYF. The CDR3 DNA reads as TGCAGCGTTGAAAGGGGTCAGGGAGACTACGAGCAGTACTTC.

This clonotype was found many times. The genes are TRBV6-6 and TRBJ2-1, with D possibly being TRBD1 (7 bases). Germline V gives CDR1 MNHNY, CDR2 SVGAGI (reference sequence). The CDR3 runs 15 residues. V lost 6 bases and J 4 bases, leaving 16 bases between the germline ends. The CDR3 loop reads CASRYRAGGYNEQFF. The CDR3 DNA is TGTGCCAGCAGATACAGGGCAGGGGGGTACAATGAGCAGTTCTTC.

This clonotype was counted a few times. The chain recombines TRBV5-1 with TRBJ1-2; no definite D call. This CDR3 region has 16 residues. CDR1 SGHRS and CDR2 YFSETQ come from the germline V gene. The V and J ends lost 4 bases and 3 bases respectively, with 19 bases between them. The CDR3 sequence is CASSPDTYGGDYGYTF. The CDR3, as DNA: TGCGCCAGCAGCCCAGATACATACGGTGGTGACTATGGCTACACCTTC.

This clonotype was counted ten times or more. The chain joins TRBV4-1 to TRBJ1-1, with no clear D. V was pared by 3 bases and J by 5 bases, with 16 bases between. Looked up from germline, CDR1 is MGHRA and CDR2 is YSYEKL. The length of the CDR3 is 15 residues. CDR3 DNA sequence: TGCGCCAGCAGCCATCCCTTGTCTGTAGGGACTGAAGCTTTCTTT. This translates into CASSHPLSVGTEAFF.

This clonotype was found many times. The chain links TRBV5-1 to TRBJ2-1; TRBD2 might be the D (5 bases). This CDR3 comprises 15 residues. Germline V CDR1 and CDR2: SGHRS, YFSETQ. V was clipped by 0 bases and J by 0 bases, with 7 bases between them. CDR3 coding DNA: TGCGCCAGCAGCTTGGTAGGGAGCTCCTACAATGAGCAGTTCTTC. Translation: CASSLVGSSYNEQFF.

This chain uses TRBV10-3 with TRBJ2-7, with TRBD2 matching over 13 bases. The CDR3 loop spans 15 amino acids. Trimming removed 6 bases from V and 7 bases from J; junction bases left unmatched: 9. Germline assignment: CDR1 ENHRY and CDR2 SYGVKD. CDR3 amino acids: CAIRGTSGKEGEQYF. For the CDR3, the DNA is TGTGCCATCAGAGGGACTAGCGGGAAGGAGGGGGAGCAGTACTTC.